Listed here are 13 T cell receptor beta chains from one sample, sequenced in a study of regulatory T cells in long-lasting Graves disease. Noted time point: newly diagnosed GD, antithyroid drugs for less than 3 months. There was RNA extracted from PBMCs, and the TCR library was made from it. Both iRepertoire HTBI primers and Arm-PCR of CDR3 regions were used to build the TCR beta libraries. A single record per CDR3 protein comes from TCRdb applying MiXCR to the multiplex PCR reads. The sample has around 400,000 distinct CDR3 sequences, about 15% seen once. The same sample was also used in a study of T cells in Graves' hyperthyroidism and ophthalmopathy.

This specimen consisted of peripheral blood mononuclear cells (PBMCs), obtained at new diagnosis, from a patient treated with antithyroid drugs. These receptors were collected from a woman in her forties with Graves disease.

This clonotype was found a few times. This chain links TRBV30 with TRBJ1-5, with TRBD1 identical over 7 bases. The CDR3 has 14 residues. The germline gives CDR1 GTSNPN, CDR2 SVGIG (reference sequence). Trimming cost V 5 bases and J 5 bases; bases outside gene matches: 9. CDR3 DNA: TGTGCCTGGTCTGACAGGGCAAGGGATCAGCCCCAGCATTTT. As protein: CAWSDRARDQPQHF. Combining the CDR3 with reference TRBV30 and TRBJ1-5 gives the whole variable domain SQTIHQWPATLVQPVGSPLSLECTVEGTSNPNLYWYRQAAGRGLQLLFYSVGIGQISSEVPQNLSASRPQDRQFILSSKKLLLSDSGFYLCAWSDRARDQPQHFGDGTRLSIL.

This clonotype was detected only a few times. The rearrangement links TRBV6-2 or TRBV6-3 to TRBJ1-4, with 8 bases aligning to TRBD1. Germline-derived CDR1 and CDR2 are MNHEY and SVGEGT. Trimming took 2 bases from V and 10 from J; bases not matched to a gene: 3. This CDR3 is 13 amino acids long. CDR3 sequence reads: CASSYATGGKLFF. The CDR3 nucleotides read TGTGCCAGCAGTTACGCAACAGGGGGAAAACTGTTTTTT.

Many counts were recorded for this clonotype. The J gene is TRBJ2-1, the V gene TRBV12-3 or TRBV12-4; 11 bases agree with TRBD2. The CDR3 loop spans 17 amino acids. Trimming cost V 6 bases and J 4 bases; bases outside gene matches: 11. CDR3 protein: CASRGGTSGRGYNEQFF. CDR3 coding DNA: TGTGCCAGCAGGGGGGGGACTAGCGGAAGAGGGTACAATGAGCAGTTCTTC.

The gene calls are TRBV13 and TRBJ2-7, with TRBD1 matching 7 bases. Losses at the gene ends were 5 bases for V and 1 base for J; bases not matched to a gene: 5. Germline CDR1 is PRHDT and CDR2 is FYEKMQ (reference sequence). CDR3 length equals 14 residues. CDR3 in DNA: TGTGCCAGCAGCCCGGACAGGACGTCCTACGAGCAGTACTTC. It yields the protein CASSPDRTSYEQYF.

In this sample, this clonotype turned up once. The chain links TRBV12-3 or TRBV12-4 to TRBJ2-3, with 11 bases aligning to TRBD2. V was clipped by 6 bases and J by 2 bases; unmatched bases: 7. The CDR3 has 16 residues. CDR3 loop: CASRSPGLAVTDTQYF. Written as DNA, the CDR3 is TGTGCCAGCAGGTCCCCGGGACTAGCGGTCACAGATACGCAGTATTTT.

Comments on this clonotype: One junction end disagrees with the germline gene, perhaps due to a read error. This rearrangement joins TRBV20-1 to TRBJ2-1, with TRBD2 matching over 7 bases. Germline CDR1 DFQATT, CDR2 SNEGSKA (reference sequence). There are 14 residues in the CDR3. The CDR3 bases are TGCAGTGCGGCTCCTAGCGGCTCCTACAGTGAGCAGTTCTTC. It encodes CSAAPSGSYSEQFF.

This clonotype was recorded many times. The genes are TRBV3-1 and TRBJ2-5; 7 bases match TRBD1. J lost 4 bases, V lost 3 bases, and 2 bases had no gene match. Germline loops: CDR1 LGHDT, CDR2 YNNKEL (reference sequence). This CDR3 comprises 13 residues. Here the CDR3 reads CASSQTGTETQYF. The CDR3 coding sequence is TGTGCCAGCAGCCAGACAGGGACAGAGACCCAGTACTTC.

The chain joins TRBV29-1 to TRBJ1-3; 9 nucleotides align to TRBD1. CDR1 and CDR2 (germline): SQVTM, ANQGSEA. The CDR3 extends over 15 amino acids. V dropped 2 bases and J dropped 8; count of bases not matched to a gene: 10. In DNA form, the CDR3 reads TGCAGCGTTGAACAAGAGACAGGGGGTGAATACACCATATATTTT. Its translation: CSVEQETGGEYTIYF.

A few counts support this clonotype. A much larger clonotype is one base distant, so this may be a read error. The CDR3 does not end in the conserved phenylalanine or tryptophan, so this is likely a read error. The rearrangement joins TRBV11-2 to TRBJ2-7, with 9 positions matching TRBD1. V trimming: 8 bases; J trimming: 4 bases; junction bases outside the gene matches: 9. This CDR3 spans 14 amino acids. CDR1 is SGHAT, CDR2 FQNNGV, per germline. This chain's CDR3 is CASRPGQGNYEQYL. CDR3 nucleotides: TGTGCCAGCCGACCGGGACAGGGAAATTACGAGCAGTACCTC.

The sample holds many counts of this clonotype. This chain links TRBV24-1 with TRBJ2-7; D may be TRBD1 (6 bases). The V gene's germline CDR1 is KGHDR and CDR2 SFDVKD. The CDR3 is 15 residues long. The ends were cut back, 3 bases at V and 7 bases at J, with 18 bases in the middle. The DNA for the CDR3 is TGTGCCACCAGTGATCGACAGGCCCGGGAAAGGGAGCAGTACTTC. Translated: CATSDRQAREREQYF.

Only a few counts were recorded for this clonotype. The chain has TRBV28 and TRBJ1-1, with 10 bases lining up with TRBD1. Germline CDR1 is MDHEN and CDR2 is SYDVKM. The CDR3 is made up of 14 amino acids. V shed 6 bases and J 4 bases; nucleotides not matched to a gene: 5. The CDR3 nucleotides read TGTGCCAGCAGACCTTGGACAGGGGGCACTGAAGCTTTCTTT. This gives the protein CASRPWTGGTEAFF.

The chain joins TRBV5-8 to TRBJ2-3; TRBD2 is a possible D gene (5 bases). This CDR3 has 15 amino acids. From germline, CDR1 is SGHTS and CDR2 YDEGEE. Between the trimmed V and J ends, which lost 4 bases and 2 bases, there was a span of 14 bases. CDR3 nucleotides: TGTGCCAGCAGCCCCGAGAGGGCCTACACAGATACGCAGTATTTT. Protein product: CASSPERAYTDTQYF.

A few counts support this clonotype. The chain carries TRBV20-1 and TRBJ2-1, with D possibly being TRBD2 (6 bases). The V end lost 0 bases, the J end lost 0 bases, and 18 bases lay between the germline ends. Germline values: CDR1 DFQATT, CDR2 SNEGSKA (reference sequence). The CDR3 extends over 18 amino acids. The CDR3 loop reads CSARDLGEDISSYNEQFF. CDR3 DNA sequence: TGCAGTGCTAGAGATCTCGGGGAGGACATAAGCTCCTACAATGAGCAGTTCTTC.